The clone carrying this T cell receptor beta chain was recorded at least ten times. This CDR3 comprises 14 residues. Per the germline V gene, CDR1 is SGHTA and CDR2 is FQGTGA. The trim removed 4 bases at V and 4 bases at J, leaving 6 bases unmatched. The data were obtained in a study of T cells in Graves' hyperthyroidism and ophthalmopathy. The hyperthyroidism patients had all been newly diagnosed, and their disease duration was under 2 months. Their ages ranged from 18 to 65 years. This blood was taken when hyperthyroidism was first diagnosed, before any ophthalmopathy symptoms existed. 10 ml fresh peripheral blood yielded the PBMCs. Amplification of TCR beta CDR3 regions was performed using RNA transcripts as template. HTBI primers drove first-round RT-PCR of the TCR CDR3. TCRdb itself ran the multiplex PCR reads through MiXCR, one entry per CDR3 protein. The sample records roughly 300,000 distinct CDR3 sequences, under 30% being singletons.

This TCR came from a man in his forties with Graves' hyperthyroidism that later progressed to Graves' ophthalmopathy. The chain carries TRBV7-3 and TRBJ1-1; TRBD1 matches at 7 bases. Sequenced: blood. The CDR3 is CASSYRDSPTEAFF. For the CDR3, the DNA is TGTGCCAGCAGCTACCGGGACAGCCCCACTGAAGCTTTCTTT.